This entry features one TCR beta chain sequence. The target antigen is unknown. The data were obtained in a study of regulatory T cells in long-lasting Graves disease. Study-wide results and limits: Patients with persistent disease showed a bias toward TRBV28, TRBJ1-2 and TRBJ2-5. The small sample size may have reduced accuracy.

Combining iRepertoire HTBI primers with Arm-PCR of CDR3 regions, the authors built TCR beta libraries. TCRdb redid the calling of the multiplex PCR reads with MiXCR, one entry per CDR3 protein. The table records around 250,000 distinct CDR3 sequences, approximately 20% of them present only once. Time point noted: newly diagnosed GD, antithyroid drugs for less than 3 months. Extracted RNA from PBMCs served as the source of the TCR library. Germline assignment: CDR1 MRHNA and CDR2 SNTAGT. V was cut by 3 bases and J by 4 bases, with 15 bases left in between. The length of the CDR3 is 16 residues. This rearrangement joins TRBV6-4 to TRBJ2-2, with D perhaps matching TRBD2 (5 bases). Sequenced here: peripheral blood mononuclear cells (PBMCs), sampled at new diagnosis, from a patient treated with antithyroid drugs. This receptor was taken from a female donor with Graves disease. In DNA form, the CDR3 reads TGTGCCAGCAGTGAAAAGGGAGTTGACGGCACCGGGGAGCTGTTTTTT. This sequence encodes CASSEKGVDGTGELFF.